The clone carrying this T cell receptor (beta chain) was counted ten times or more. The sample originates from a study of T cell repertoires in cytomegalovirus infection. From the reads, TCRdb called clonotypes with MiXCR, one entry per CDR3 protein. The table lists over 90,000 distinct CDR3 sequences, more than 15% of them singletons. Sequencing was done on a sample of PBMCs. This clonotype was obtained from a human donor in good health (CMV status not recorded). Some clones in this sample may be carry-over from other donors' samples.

The CDR3: CASSPRLTSGGTDTQYF. CDR3 DNA sequence: TGTGCCAGCAGCCCCCGACTGACTAGCGGGGGCACAGATACGCAGTATTTT. The chain uses TRBV11-2 and TRBJ2-3; 11 nucleotides agree with TRBD2. Trimming at V came to 5 bases and at J to 1 base, leaving 8 bases not matched to a gene. Germline V lookup: CDR1 SGHAT, CDR2 FQNNGV. This CDR3 has 17 residues.